The present T cell receptor beta chain was sequenced within a study of lymphopenia after photon versus proton radiotherapy. The study, taken as a whole, reports: In patients who died, overall survival fell as post-nadir TCR diversity dropped more. Photon-treated patients lost naive T cells and TCR diversity; proton-treated stayed stable. Post-nadir diversity loss with photons came from oligoclonal expansion, particularly CD8+ Temra cells.

V shed 2 bases and J 4 bases; nucleotides not matched to a gene: 7. Germline V gives CDR1 SGHTA, CDR2 FQGNSA. CDR3 length: 17 amino acids. In the case of this clone: Its specificity is not known.

The assay was immunoSEQ multiplex PCR, and TCRdb's table has in-frame clones only and misses some. Of about 40,000 clones in the sample, 86% were seen once. Sequenced material: peripheral blood, taken from a patient treated with proton-based radiotherapy. The TCR sequence derives from a woman in her seventies with pancreatic cancer. Some clones in this sample may be carry-over from other donors' samples. The V call is TRBV7-2, the J call TRBJ2-2; 10 nucleotides match TRBD1. The DNA of the CDR3 is TGTGCCAGCAGCTTAACTCGACAGGGGGCGGGCACCGGGGAGCTGTTTTTT. It translates to CASSLTRQGAGTGELFF.